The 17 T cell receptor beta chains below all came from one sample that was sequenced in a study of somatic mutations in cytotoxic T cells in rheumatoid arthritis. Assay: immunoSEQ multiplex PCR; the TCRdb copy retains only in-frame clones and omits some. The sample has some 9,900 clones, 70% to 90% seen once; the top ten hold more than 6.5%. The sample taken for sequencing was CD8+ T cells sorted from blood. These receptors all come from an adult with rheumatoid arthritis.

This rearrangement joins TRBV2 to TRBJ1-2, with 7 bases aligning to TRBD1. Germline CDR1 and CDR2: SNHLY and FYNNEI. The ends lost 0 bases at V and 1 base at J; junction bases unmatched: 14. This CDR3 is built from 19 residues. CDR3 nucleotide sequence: TGTGCCAGCAGTGAAGCAGGTGGGACAGTCGCTACACTTAACTATGGCTACACCTTC. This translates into CASSEAGGTVATLNYGYTF.

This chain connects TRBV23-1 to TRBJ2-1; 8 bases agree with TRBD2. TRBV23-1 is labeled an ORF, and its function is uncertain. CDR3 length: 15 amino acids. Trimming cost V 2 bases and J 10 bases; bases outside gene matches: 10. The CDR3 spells CASSQGAVAGREQFF. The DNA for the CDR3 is TGCGCCAGCAGTCAAGGGGCGGTAGCGGGACGGGAGCAGTTCTTC.

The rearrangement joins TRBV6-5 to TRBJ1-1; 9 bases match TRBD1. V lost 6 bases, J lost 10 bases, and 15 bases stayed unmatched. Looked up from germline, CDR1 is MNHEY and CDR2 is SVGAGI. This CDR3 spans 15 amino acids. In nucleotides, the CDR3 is TGTGCCAGCAGCTCTGGTGGACAGGGGATCGGGGGAGCTTTCTTT. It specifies CASSSGGQGIGGAFF.

CDR3 DNA sequence: TGTGCCAGCAGCCGGGCGGGGCCCAACTATGGCTACACCTTC. Amino acids: CASSRAGPNYGYTF. The chain combines TRBV11-2 with TRBJ1-2, with a tentative D call TRBD1 (5 bases). The CDR3 is 14 residues long. Germline V gene lookup returns CDR1 SGHAT and CDR2 FQNNGV. Trimming shortened V by 5 bases and J by 2 bases, and 12 bases separated the two germline ends.

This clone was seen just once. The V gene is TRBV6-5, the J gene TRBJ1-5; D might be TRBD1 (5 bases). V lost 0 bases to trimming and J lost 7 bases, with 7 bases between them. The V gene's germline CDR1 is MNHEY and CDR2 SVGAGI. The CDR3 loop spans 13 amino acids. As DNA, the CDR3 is TGTGCCAGCAGTTACTCTTGGGGCCAGCCCCAGCATTTT. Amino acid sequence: CASSYSWGQPQHF.

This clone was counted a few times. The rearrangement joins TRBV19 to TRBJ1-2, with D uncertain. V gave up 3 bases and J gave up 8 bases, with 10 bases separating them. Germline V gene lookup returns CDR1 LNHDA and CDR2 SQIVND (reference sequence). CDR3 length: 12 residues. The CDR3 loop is CASSMWGGGYTF. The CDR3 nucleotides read TGTGCCAGTAGTATGTGGGGAGGCGGCTACACCTTC.

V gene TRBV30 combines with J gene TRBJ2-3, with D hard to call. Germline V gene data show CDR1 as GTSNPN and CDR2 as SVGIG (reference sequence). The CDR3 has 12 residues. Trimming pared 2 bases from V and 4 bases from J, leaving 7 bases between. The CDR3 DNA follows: TGTGCCTGGAGTACTTCCGCAGATACGCAGTATTTT. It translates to CAWSTSADTQYF. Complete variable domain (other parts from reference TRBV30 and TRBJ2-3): SQTIHQWPATLVQPVGSPLSLECTVEGTSNPNLYWYRQAAGRGLQLLFYSVGIGQISSEVPQNLSASRPQDRQFILSSKKLLLSDSGFYLCAWSTSADTQYFGPGTRLTVL.

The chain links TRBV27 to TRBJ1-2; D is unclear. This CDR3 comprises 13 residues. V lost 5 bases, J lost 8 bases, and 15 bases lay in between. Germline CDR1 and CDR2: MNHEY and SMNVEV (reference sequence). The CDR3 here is CASSPDGVQGYTF. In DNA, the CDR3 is TGTGCCAGCAGTCCCGATGGGGTTCAAGGCTACACCTTC.

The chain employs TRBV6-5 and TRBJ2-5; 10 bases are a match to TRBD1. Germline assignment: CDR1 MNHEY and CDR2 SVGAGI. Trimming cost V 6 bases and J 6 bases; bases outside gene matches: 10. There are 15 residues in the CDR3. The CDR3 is CASRSGTGEAKTQYF. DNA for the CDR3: TGTGCCAGCAGGTCCGGGACAGGGGAAGCAAAGACCCAGTACTTC.

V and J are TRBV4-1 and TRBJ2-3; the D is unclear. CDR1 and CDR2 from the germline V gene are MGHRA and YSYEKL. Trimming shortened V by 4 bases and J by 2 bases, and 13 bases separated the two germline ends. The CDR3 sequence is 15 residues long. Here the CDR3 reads CASSPYEELTDTQYF. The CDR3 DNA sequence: TGCGCCAGCAGCCCCTACGAGGAGCTCACAGATACGCAGTATTTT.

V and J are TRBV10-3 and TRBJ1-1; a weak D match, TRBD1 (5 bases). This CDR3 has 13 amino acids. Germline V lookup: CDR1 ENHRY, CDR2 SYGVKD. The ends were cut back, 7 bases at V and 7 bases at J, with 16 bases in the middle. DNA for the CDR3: TGTGCCATCACCGAGGGTTGGGGGAATGAAGCTTTCTTT. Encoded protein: CAITEGWGNEAFF.

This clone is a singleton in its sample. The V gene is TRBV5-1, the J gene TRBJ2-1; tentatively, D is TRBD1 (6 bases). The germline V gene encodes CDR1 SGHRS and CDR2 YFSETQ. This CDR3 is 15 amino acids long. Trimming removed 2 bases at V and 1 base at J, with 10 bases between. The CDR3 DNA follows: TGCGCCAGCAGCTTTGGGCAGGGGTCCTACAATGAGCAGTTCTTC. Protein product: CASSFGQGSYNEQFF.

The CDR3 DNA reads TGTGCCAGCAGCTTAGGGCGCATCAGCTACGAGCAGTACTTC. Translated: CASSLGRISYEQYF. This rearrangement joins TRBV13 to TRBJ2-7; D ambiguous. Trimming cost V 0 bases and J 3 bases, with 9 bases left between them. The germline V gene has CDR1 PRHDT and CDR2 FYEKMQ (reference sequence). The length of the CDR3 is 14 residues.

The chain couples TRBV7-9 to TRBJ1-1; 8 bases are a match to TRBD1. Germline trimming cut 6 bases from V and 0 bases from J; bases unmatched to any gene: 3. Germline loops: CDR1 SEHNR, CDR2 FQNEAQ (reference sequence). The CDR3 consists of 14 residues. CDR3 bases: TGTGCCAGCAGATCAGGGGGCATGAACACTGAAGCTTTCTTT. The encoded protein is CASRSGGMNTEAFF.

CDR3 sequence reads: CASSPPETGITYEQYF. As DNA, the CDR3 is TGTGCCAGCTCACCCCCGGAGACAGGCATTACCTACGAGCAGTACTTC. The V and J genes are TRBV18 and TRBJ2-5; D perhaps matches TRBD1 (6 bases). Near its end, the DNA agrees better with TRBJ2-7, so the J call may be wrong. Germline V gene sequence: CDR1 KGHSH, CDR2 LQKENI. The length of the CDR3 is 16 residues.

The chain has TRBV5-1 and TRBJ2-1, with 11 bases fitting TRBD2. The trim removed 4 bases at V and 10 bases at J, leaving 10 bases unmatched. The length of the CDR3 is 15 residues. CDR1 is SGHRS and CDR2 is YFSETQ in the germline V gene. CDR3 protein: CASSGTGTSGKEQFF. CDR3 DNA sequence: TGCGCCAGCAGCGGGACCGGGACTAGCGGCAAGGAGCAGTTCTTC. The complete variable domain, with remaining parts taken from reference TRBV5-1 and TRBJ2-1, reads KAGVTQTPRYLIKTRGQQVTLSCSPISGHRSVSWYQQTPGQGLQFLFEYFSETQRNKGNFPGRFSGRQFSNSRSEMNVSTLELGDSALYLCASSGTGTSGKEQFFGPGTRLTVL.

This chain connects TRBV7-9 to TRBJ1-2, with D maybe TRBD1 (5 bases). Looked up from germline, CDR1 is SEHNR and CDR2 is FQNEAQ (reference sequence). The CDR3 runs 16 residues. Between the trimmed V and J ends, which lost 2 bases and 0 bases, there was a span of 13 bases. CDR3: CASSLFVRDANYGYTF. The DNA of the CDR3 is TGTGCCAGCAGCTTATTTGTGAGGGACGCTAACTATGGCTACACCTTC.